This T cell receptor (beta chain) was captured in a study of shared clonotypes between healthy human individuals. Naive CD8 cells, CD45RO-negative and positively selected for CCR7, excluded terminally differentiated effector memory CD45RA+ cells. The germline gives CDR1 SGHVS, CDR2 FQNEAQ. V was trimmed by 2 bases and J by 11 bases, leaving 15 bases between them. This CDR3 has 14 residues. Clones were sequenced by immunoSEQ multiplex PCR, and TCRdb holds only the in-frame ones, with some missing. Among about 800,000 clones listed, around 96% were seen once. The chain links TRBV7-8 to TRBJ1-4; no definite D call. The receptor was isolated from a man aged 30 to 39 in good health. The material sequenced was naive CD8+ T cells sorted from blood. The CDR3 protein is CASSLLRRDEKLFF. DNA for the CDR3: TGTGCCAGCAGCTTACTGCGCCGCGACGAGAAACTGTTTTTT.